The 27 T cell receptor beta chains listed next were all sequenced from one sample in a study of spatial heterogeneity in lung cancer. Findings and limits, study-wide: Tumors with more nonsynonymous mutations had more expanded intratumoral alpha and beta TCRs.

Time point defined: sample taken at primary tumor resection. Each CDR3 protein gets one entry after TCRdb re-called the 5' RACE reads with MiXCR. The sample has more than 650 distinct CDR3 sequences; 9.5% to 13% are singletons. Their recognized antigens are unknown. The source was lung tumor tissue, collected at surgery. The source is a male donor with early-stage non-small cell lung cancer.

This clonotype is termed medium-sized (0.01 to 0.1%). The library was built for alpha chains, so this beta chain is an off-target read and its size means little. V is TRBV25-1 and J is TRBJ2-6; D tentatively fits TRBD1 or TRBD2 (5 bases each). The CDR3 spans 16 residues. Per the germline V gene, CDR1 is MGHDK and CDR2 is SYGVNS. Trimming cost V 1 base and J 0 bases, with 7 bases left between them. The CDR3 loop is CASSEWGYSGANVLTF. The CDR3 DNA reads TGTGCCAGCAGTGAATGGGGGTACTCTGGGGCCAACGTCCTGACTTTC.

This clonotype came up a few times. This beta chain came through as a stray read in a library set up for alpha chains, and its size says little. The CDR3 loop reads CSVAGTTSSYNEQFF. The CDR3 coding sequence is TGCAGCGTTGCCGGGACTACCAGCTCCTACAATGAGCAGTTCTTC. The rearrangement uses TRBV29-1 and TRBJ2-1, with 7 positions matching TRBD2. This CDR3 comprises 15 residues. Germline CDR1 and CDR2: SQVTM and ANQGSEA. V lost 4 bases to trimming and J lost 0 bases; unmatched junction nucleotides: 6.

This clonotype is classed as large. The library was designed around alpha chains, so this beta chain is a stray read whose abundance carries little weight. The chain uses TRBV6-1 and TRBJ2-1, with TRBD2 matching over 12 bases. The CDR3 is 18 amino acids. CDR1 MNHNS and CDR2 SASEGT come from the germline V gene. With 6 bases clipped from V and 0 bases from J, the junction kept 9 bases outside the gene matches. The CDR3 sequence is CASRRTSGGFSSYNEQFF. CDR3 in DNA: TGTGCCAGCAGGAGAACTAGCGGGGGGTTCTCCTCCTACAATGAGCAGTTCTTC.

This clonotype is deemed medium-sized. This beta chain was picked up by a library intended for alpha chains and is off target, so its count carries little meaning. The chain combines TRBV6-5 with TRBJ1-1; D not certain. The CDR3 runs 14 residues. V shed 6 bases and J shed 1 base, with 12 bases lying between them. Germline loops: CDR1 MNHEY, CDR2 SVGAGI. The CDR3 is CASSLHNSNTEAFF. CDR3 in DNA: TGTGCCAGCAGCCTTCATAATTCGAACACTGAAGCTTTCTTT.

This clonotype is medium-sized in the sample. This beta chain is off target for a library built for alpha chains, so its abundance means little. The gene calls are TRBV10-3 and TRBJ2-7; 8 bases line up with TRBD1. V dropped 7 bases and J dropped 0; count of bases not matched to a gene: 8. The germline gives CDR1 ENHRY, CDR2 SYGVKD. This CDR3 is 15 amino acids long. CDR3 protein: CAITLDRASSYEQYV. In DNA, the CDR3 is TGTGCCATCACCCTGGACAGGGCCTCCTCCTACGAGCAGTACGTC.

Sample share makes this clonotype medium-sized. This beta chain was picked up by a library intended for alpha chains and is off target, so its count carries little meaning. The chain employs TRBV6-2 or TRBV6-3 and TRBJ2-7; 11 bases align to TRBD1. The CDR3 consists of 15 residues. After removal of 0 bases from V and 3 bases from J, the junction contained 1 base not matched to a gene. Looked up from germline, CDR1 is MNHEY and CDR2 is SVGEGT. DNA for the CDR3: TGTGCCAGCAGTTACTCGGGGACAGGGGGCTACGAGCAGTACTTC. Its protein product is CASSYSGTGGYEQYF.

The table lists this clonotype with a few counts. Little can be read into the size of this beta chain, an off-target read in a library designed for alpha chains. The chain uses TRBV27 and TRBJ1-5, with 7 bases identical to TRBD1. Per germline, CDR1 MNHEY and CDR2 SMNVEV (reference sequence). The CDR3 spans 15 residues. Trimming removed 6 bases from V and 0 bases from J; junction bases left unmatched: 5. The CDR3 DNA reads TGTGCCAGCAGGAGCGGGACAGCTAGCAATCAGCCCCAGCATTTT. Amino acid sequence: CASRSGTASNQPQHF.

This clonotype is classed as large. This beta chain lies outside the target of a library built for alpha chains; its clone size means little. The genes are TRBV5-1 and TRBJ2-7; 12 bases fit TRBD2. This CDR3 spans 17 amino acids. The germline gives CDR1 SGHRS, CDR2 YFSETQ. V gave up 0 bases and J gave up 5 bases; unmatched junction bases: 9. CDR3 sequence: CASSLGLAGGRVHEQYF. In nucleotides, the CDR3 is TGCGCCAGCAGCTTGGGGCTAGCGGGAGGGAGAGTCCACGAGCAGTACTTC.

This clonotype counts as medium-sized. In a library made to pick up alpha chains, this beta chain is a stray read with a size that means little. The gene calls are TRBV2 and TRBJ2-1; 7 nucleotides align to TRBD2. This CDR3 has 15 amino acids. In germline, CDR1 is SNHLY, CDR2 FYNNEI. V dropped 7 bases and J dropped 4; count of bases not matched to a gene: 10. As DNA, the CDR3 is TGTGCCAGCATATTTAGGCTAGCGGATTACAATGAGCAGTTCTTC. It specifies CASIFRLADYNEQFF.

On this clonotype itself: The library was prepared for alpha chains; this beta chain is a stray read, so its frequency means little. The chain carries TRBV6-1 and TRBJ1-2; perhaps TRBD1 as D (5 bases). Germline V gene lookup returns CDR1 MNHNS and CDR2 SASEGT. The CDR3 contains 12 residues. Trimming took off 6 bases at V and 6 bases at J, with 11 bases between the two ends. The CDR3 region is CASSRRVDGYTF. CDR3 in DNA: TGTGCCAGCAGCCGCAGGGTGGATGGCTACACCTTC.

To note about this clonotype: Being off target in a library aimed at alpha chains, this beta chain has a size of little meaning. This CDR3 is CASSAAERYNEQFF. Written as DNA, the CDR3 is TGTGCCTCCTCGGCGGCCGAACGATACAATGAGCAGTTCTTC. This chain links TRBV6-2 or TRBV6-3 with TRBJ2-1; no clear D gene. The CDR3 totals 14 residues. CDR1 is MNHEY and CDR2 is SVGEGT in the germline V gene. V was clipped by 11 bases and J by 4 bases, with 18 bases between them.

This clonotype counts as large (0.1 to 1%). Because this beta chain is a stray read in a library intended to capture alpha chains, its abundance should not be given much weight. The chain uses TRBV30 and TRBJ2-2, with a tentative D call TRBD1 (5 bases). The germline V and J ends were trimmed by 4 bases and 1 base, with 16 bases remaining between them. The CDR3 is 16 amino acids. Germline CDR1 is GTSNPN and CDR2 is SVGIG (reference sequence). The CDR3 spells CAWTPWGGENTGELFF. In DNA, the CDR3 is TGTGCCTGGACTCCCTGGGGCGGAGAGAACACCGGGGAGCTGTTTTTT.

This clonotype is labeled as large. This beta chain is off target for a library built for alpha chains, so its abundance means little. V is TRBV29-1 and J is TRBJ2-1; TRBD2 matches at 8 bases. Germline assignment: CDR1 SQVTM and CDR2 ANQGSEA. Germline trimming cut 5 bases from V and 2 bases from J; bases unmatched to any gene: 8. This CDR3 contains 15 residues. The CDR3 DNA reads as TGCAGCGTTCCGCGAGGTAGCGGGACCTACAATGAGCAGTTCTTC. It is translated as CSVPRGSGTYNEQFF.

This clonotype is judged medium-sized. Being off target in a library aimed at alpha chains, this beta chain has a size of little meaning. This chain uses TRBV6-1 with TRBJ2-7; D is unresolved. The CDR3 extends over 13 amino acids. Trimming took 7 bases from V and 6 from J, leaving 16 bases between them. Germline CDR1 is MNHNS and CDR2 is SASEGT. This chain's CDR3 is CASKITRWIEQYV. CDR3 DNA: TGTGCCAGCAAAATAACCCGGTGGATCGAGCAGTACGTC.

By share of the sample, this clonotype is medium-sized. Within a library made for alpha chains, this beta chain is off target, and its count is uninformative. The genes are TRBV20-1 and TRBJ2-1; D remains unclear. V was trimmed by 6 bases and J by 3 bases, leaving 15 bases between them. Germline-derived CDR1 and CDR2 are DFQATT and SNEGSKA (reference sequence). The CDR3 has 14 residues. The CDR3 sequence: CSATVFSSYNEQFF. The DNA of the CDR3 is TGCAGTGCCACGGTTTTTAGCAGCTACAATGAGCAGTTCTTC.

In the case of this clonotype: Within a library made for alpha chains, this beta chain is off target, and its count is uninformative. The chain employs TRBV20-1 and TRBJ1-1; D may be TRBD1 (5 bases). From germline, CDR1 is DFQATT and CDR2 SNEGSKA (reference sequence). Trimming shortened V by 0 bases and J by 6 bases, and 11 bases separated the two germline ends. The CDR3 loop spans 13 amino acids. Written as DNA, the CDR3 is TGCAGTGCTAGAGAGACCCGGGGGGCTGAAGCTTTCTTT. It encodes CSARETRGAEAFF.

This clonotype counts as large. Because the library targeted alpha chains, this beta chain is an off-target read whose size means little. The J gene is TRBJ2-7, the V gene TRBV20-1, with a weak D call TRBD2 (5 bases). CDR1 is DFQATT, CDR2 SNEGSKA, per germline (reference sequence). V was trimmed by 3 bases and J by 6 bases, leaving 18 bases between them. This CDR3 is built from 14 residues. CDR3 in DNA: TGCAGTGCTAGGGTCCGGGAAGAATCGCGCGAGCAGTACTTC. Amino acids: CSARVREESREQYF.

Comment on this clonotype: Because the library targeted alpha chains, this beta chain is an off-target read whose size means little. The genes are TRBV6-5 and TRBJ2-6; the D gene is possibly TRBD1 (5 bases). V was clipped by 2 bases and J by 2 bases, with 10 bases between them. The CDR3 spans 16 residues. CDR1 and CDR2 from the germline V gene are MNHEY and SVGAGI. CDR3 bases: TGTGCCAGCAGTTACGAAACAGGAGCTGGGGCCAACGTCCTGACTTTC. Its protein is CASSYETGAGANVLTF.

Of note for this clonotype: Sequence at one end of the junction differs from germline and may be a read error. A library prepared for alpha chains yielded this beta chain as an off-target read; its size is of little meaning. This chain links TRBV20-1 with TRBJ1-2; the D is unclear. The V gene's germline CDR1 is DFQATT and CDR2 SNEGSKA (reference sequence). The CDR3 is 14 amino acids. DNA of the CDR3: TGCAGTGCTAGTACAGCCTCATTTAACTATGGCTGCGCCTTC. It translates to CSASTASFNYGCAF.

This clonotype is large in the sample. For a library built for alpha chains, this beta chain is a stray read; little rests on its size. The V and J genes are TRBV20-1 and TRBJ1-5; D ambiguous. Germline V gene lookup returns CDR1 DFQATT and CDR2 SNEGSKA (reference sequence). V gave up 6 bases and J gave up 2 bases, with 11 bases separating them. The CDR3 loop spans 13 amino acids. The CDR3 DNA reads as TGCAGTGCCTCGGACCCAGGCAATCAGCCCCAGCATTTT. Encoded protein: CSASDPGNQPQHF.

This clonotype is categorized as medium-sized. Since it is a stray read in a library aimed at alpha chains, this beta chain has a size that is not meaningful. This rearrangement joins TRBV5-1 to TRBJ2-5, with 8 positions matching TRBD1. The CDR3 length is 14 residues. After removal of 3 bases from V and 2 bases from J, the junction contained 3 bases not matched to a gene. From germline, CDR1 is SGHRS and CDR2 YFSETQ. In nucleotides, the CDR3 is TGCGCCAGCAGCTCGGGGACAGGACAAGAGACCCAGTACTTC. Translation: CASSSGTGQETQYF.

By its share, this clonotype is medium-sized (0.01 to 0.1%). This beta chain is an unintended read in a library built for alpha chains; its size means little. This chain connects TRBV16 to TRBJ1-5; no firm D call. Trimming removed 0 bases at V and 4 bases at J, with 10 bases between. The CDR3 runs to 15 residues. Germline lookup yields CDR1 KGHSY and CDR2 FQNENV. CDR3 residues: CASSQSFEGNQPQHF. The CDR3 bases are TGTGCCAGCAGCCAATCTTTCGAGGGTAATCAGCCCCAGCATTTT.

This clonotype was seen more than once but under ten times. This beta chain lies outside the target of a library built for alpha chains; its clone size means little. This chain links TRBV7-9 with TRBJ2-1; D is possibly TRBD2 (6 bases). Deletions cut 2 bases from V and 0 bases from J, with 8 bases between. Germline V gives CDR1 SEHNR, CDR2 FQNEAQ (reference sequence). CDR3 size: 15 residues. The CDR3, as DNA: TGTGCCAGCAGCTTAAAGGGAGGCTCCTACAATGAGCAGTTCTTC. This translates into CASSLKGGSYNEQFF. The whole variable domain, filled in from reference TRBV7-9 and TRBJ2-1, reads DTGVSQNPRHKITKRGQNVTFRCDPISEHNRLYWYRQTLGQGPEFLTYFQNEAQLEKSRLLSDRFSAERPKGSFSTLEIQRTEQGDSAMYLCASSLKGGSYNEQFFGPGTRLTVL.

Remarks on this clonotype: Because the library targeted alpha chains, this beta chain is an off-target read whose size means little. DNA of the CDR3: TGCGCCAGCAGCAGGACTGCGGTTACAGATACGCAGTATTTT. This sequence encodes CASSRTAVTDTQYF. This sequence joins TRBV5-1 and TRBJ2-3; perhaps TRBD2 as D (5 bases). The V end was cut by 4 bases, the J end by 3 bases, with 12 bases between. Germline V gene sequence: CDR1 SGHRS, CDR2 YFSETQ. The CDR3 has 14 residues.

By share of the sample, this clonotype is medium-sized (0.01 to 0.1%). This beta chain is off target for a library built for alpha chains, so its abundance means little. The genes are TRBV28 and TRBJ2-1; the match to TRBD2 covers 10 bases. Germline trimming cut 5 bases from V and 3 bases from J; bases unmatched to any gene: 4. Germline loops: CDR1 MDHEN, CDR2 SYDVKM. This CDR3 is 15 amino acids long. In nucleotides, the CDR3 is TGTGCCAGCAGTCCCGGACTAGCGGTCTACAATGAGCAGTTCTTC. Residues: CASSPGLAVYNEQFF.

This clonotype is deemed medium-sized. This beta chain is off target for a library built for alpha chains, so its abundance means little. The V call is TRBV28, the J call TRBJ2-5; tentative D call: TRBD2 (6 bases). Germline V CDR1 and CDR2: MDHEN, SYDVKM. This CDR3 is built from 14 residues. V was trimmed by 7 bases and J by 1 base, leaving 13 bases between them. Here the CDR3 reads CASNDSGPQETQYF. In DNA form, the CDR3 reads TGTGCCAGCAACGATAGCGGTCCCCAAGAGACCCAGTACTTC.

By frequency in the sample, this clonotype is large. As an off-target read in a library built for alpha chains, this beta chain has a frequency of little significance. This chain uses TRBV10-3 with TRBJ2-3; TRBD2 aligns across 9 bases. The V gene end was trimmed by 3 bases and the J gene end by 14 bases; junction bases not matched to a gene: 6. The CDR3 consists of 12 residues. The V gene's germline CDR1 is ENHRY and CDR2 SYGVKD. The CDR3 reads CAISEGRGGWYF. The DNA for the CDR3 is TGTGCCATCAGTGAAGGGCGGGGGGGCTGGTATTTT.